Below, 13 T cell receptor beta chains from the same sample are listed, as sequenced in a study of blood T cell repertoires in COVID-19. Clones were sequenced by immunoSEQ multiplex PCR, and TCRdb holds only the in-frame ones, with some missing. Of some 30,000 clones in the sample, approximately 85% were seen once. The sample comprised peripheral blood. Receptors originate from a man aged 60 to 69 with active COVID-19.

The chain employs TRBV7-2 and TRBJ2-2; D possibly corresponds to TRBD1 (5 bases). V was clipped by 5 bases and J by 6 bases, with 13 bases between them. The CDR3 contains 14 residues. Germline V CDR1 and CDR2: SGHTA, FQGNSA. CDR3 loop: CASSNSRVAGELFF. The CDR3 nucleotides read TGTGCCAGCAGCAATAGCAGGGTCGCCGGGGAGCTGTTTTTT.

The genes are TRBV9 and TRBJ1-4; D call uncertain. The CDR3 is 14 amino acids. CDR1 and CDR2 from the germline V gene are SGDLS and YYNGEE. Trimming shortened V by 0 bases and J by 4 bases, and 7 bases separated the two germline ends. The CDR3 DNA sequence: TGTGCCAGCAGCGTAGGGCAGTTTAATGAAAAACTGTTTTTT. Its protein is CASSVGQFNEKLFF.

The gene calls are TRBV7-9 and TRBJ2-3; 7 bases map to TRBD2. Trimming removed 1 base from V and 7 bases from J; junction bases left unmatched: 8. CDR1 and CDR2 from the germline V gene are SEHNR and FQNEAQ (reference sequence). This CDR3 spans 15 amino acids. The CDR3 DNA reads as TGTGCCAGCAGCTTAGGGGTGGGAGGGCCTAATACGCAGTATTTT. This translates into CASSLGVGGPNTQYF.

This chain connects TRBV25-1 to TRBJ1-1; a possible D gene is TRBD1 (5 bases). Trimming stripped 5 bases from V and 5 bases from J, with 15 bases between. Germline loops: CDR1 MGHDK, CDR2 SYGVNS. The CDR3 is made up of 14 amino acids. CDR3 amino acids: CASSHAGLGTEAFF. The DNA for the CDR3 is TGTGCCAGCAGTCACGCAGGGTTGGGGACTGAAGCTTTCTTT.

V and J are TRBV6-6 and TRBJ2-5; D may be TRBD1 (5 bases). This CDR3 has 14 amino acids. The ends were cut back, 3 bases at V and 1 base at J, with 9 bases in the middle. Germline assignment: CDR1 MNHNY and CDR2 SVGAGI (reference sequence). The CDR3 loop is CASSYLDSQETQYF. In nucleotides, the CDR3 is TGTGCCAGCAGTTATCTTGACAGCCAAGAGACCCAGTACTTC.

The rearrangement links TRBV29-1 to TRBJ1-1; 8 nucleotides match TRBD1. With 6 bases clipped from V and 6 bases from J, the junction kept 9 bases outside the gene matches. This CDR3 is 13 amino acids long. Germline V gene lookup returns CDR1 SQVTM and CDR2 ANQGSEA. In nucleotides, the CDR3 is TGCAGCGTATCCTTACAGGGGGGCTCTGAAGCTTTCTTT. This codes for CSVSLQGGSEAFF. Looking up the rest from reference TRBV29-1 and TRBJ1-1 gives the full variable domain: SAVISQKPSRDICQRGTSLTIQCQVDSQVTMMFWYRQQPGQSLTLIATANQGSEATYESGFVIDKFPISRPNLTFSTLTVSNMSPEDSSIYLCSVSLQGGSEAFFGQGTRLTVV.

This clone has only a few counts. The chain couples TRBV4-2 to TRBJ2-2, with no clear D. Germline V gene sequence: CDR1 LGHNA, CDR2 YNFKEQ. This CDR3 spans 12 amino acids. The V end was cut by 1 base, the J end by 7 bases, with 4 bases between. The CDR3 DNA reads TGTGCCAGCAGCCAAGTAAACGGGGAGCTGTTTTTT. As protein: CASSQVNGELFF.

This clone was counted a few times. The V call is TRBV4-1, the J call TRBJ1-6; D is unclear. Germline assignment: CDR1 MGHRA and CDR2 YSYEKL. Trimming cost V 2 bases and J 10 bases, with 12 bases left between them. The CDR3 totals 14 residues. The CDR3 reads CASSQSTERSPLHF. DNA of the CDR3: TGCGCCAGCAGCCAAAGTACAGAGAGATCACCCCTCCACTTT.

V gene TRBV18 combines with J gene TRBJ2-5, with D maybe TRBD1 (6 bases). The CDR3 runs to 13 residues. Trimming took 8 bases from V and 2 from J, leaving 12 bases between them. Germline V lookup: CDR1 KGHSH, CDR2 LQKENI. The CDR3 sequence is CASARDTQETQYF. Written as DNA, the CDR3 is TGTGCCAGCGCCCGGGACACACAAGAGACCCAGTACTTC.

The table lists this clone with a count of one. CDR3 in DNA: TGTGCCAGCAACTTAGGGGTGGTCGGAGCCTACGAGCAGTACTTC. It encodes CASNLGVVGAYEQYF. The chain employs TRBV28 and TRBJ2-7, with D tentatively TRBD1 (5 bases). Trimming cost V 7 bases and J 2 bases, with 18 bases left between them. The CDR3 is made up of 15 amino acids. The germline V gene has CDR1 MDHEN and CDR2 SYDVKM.

The V call is TRBV7-3, the J call TRBJ2-2; the D gene is possibly TRBD2 (5 bases). The CDR3 covers 13 residues. CDR1 and CDR2 (germline): SGHTA, FQGTGA. Trimming took 2 bases from V and 5 from J, leaving 6 bases between them. The CDR3: CASSLLATGELFF. DNA for the CDR3: TGTGCCAGCAGCTTATTAGCGACCGGGGAGCTGTTTTTT.

The chain couples TRBV28 to TRBJ1-6, with 7 nucleotides matching TRBD1. The CDR3 sequence is 14 residues long. Germline assignment: CDR1 MDHEN and CDR2 SYDVKM. Losses at the gene ends were 8 bases for V and 7 bases for J; bases not matched to a gene: 8. The CDR3 region has the DNA TGTGCCAGCTTAAATTGGGGACAGAATTCACCCCTCCACTTT. Amino acid sequence: CASLNWGQNSPLHF. The full variable domain, in which reference TRBV28 and TRBJ1-6 provide the parts outside the CDR3, is DVKVTQSSRYLVKRTGEKVFLECVQDMDHENMFWYRQDPGLGLRLIYFSYDVKMKEKGDIPEGYSVSREKKERFSLILESASTNQTSMYLCASLNWGQNSPLHFGNGTRLTVT.

The V and J genes are TRBV7-3 and TRBJ1-1, with D uncertain. In germline, CDR1 is SGHTA, CDR2 FQGTGA. V was pared by 2 bases and J by 1 base, with 5 bases between. The CDR3 consists of 13 residues. The CDR3 DNA reads TGTGCCAGCAGCTTAGGGCAGAACACTGAAGCTTTCTTT. Its translation is CASSLGQNTEAFF.